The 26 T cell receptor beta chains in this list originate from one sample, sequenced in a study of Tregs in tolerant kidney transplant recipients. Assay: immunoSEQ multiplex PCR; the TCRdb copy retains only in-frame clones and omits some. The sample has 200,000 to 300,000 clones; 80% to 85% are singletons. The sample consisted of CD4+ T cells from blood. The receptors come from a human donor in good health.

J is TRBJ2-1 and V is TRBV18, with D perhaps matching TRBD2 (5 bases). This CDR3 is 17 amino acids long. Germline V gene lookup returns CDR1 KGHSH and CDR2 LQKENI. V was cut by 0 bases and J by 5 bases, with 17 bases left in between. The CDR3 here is CASSPPGGLLMDNEQFF. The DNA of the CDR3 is TGTGCCAGCTCACCACCGGGCGGGTTATTGATGGACAATGAGCAGTTCTTC.

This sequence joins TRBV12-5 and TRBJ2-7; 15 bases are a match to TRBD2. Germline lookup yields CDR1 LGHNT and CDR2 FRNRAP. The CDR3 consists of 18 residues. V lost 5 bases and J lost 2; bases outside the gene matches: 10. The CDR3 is CASGRGLAGGNAPYEQYF. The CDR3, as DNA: TGTGCTAGTGGTCGCGGACTAGCGGGGGGGAATGCCCCCTACGAGCAGTACTTC.

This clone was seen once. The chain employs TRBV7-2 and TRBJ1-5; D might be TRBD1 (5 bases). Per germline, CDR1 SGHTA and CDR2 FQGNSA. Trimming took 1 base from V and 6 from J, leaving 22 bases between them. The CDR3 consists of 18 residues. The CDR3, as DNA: TGTGCCAGCAGCTTAGAGGCTTATGGGAGGGGTGGGCGTCAGCCCCAGCATTTT. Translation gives CASSLEAYGRGGRQPQHF.

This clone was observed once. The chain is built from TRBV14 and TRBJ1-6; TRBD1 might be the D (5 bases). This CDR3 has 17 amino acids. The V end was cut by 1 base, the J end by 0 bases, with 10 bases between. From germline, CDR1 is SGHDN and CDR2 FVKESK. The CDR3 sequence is CASSQVGGSSYNSPLHF. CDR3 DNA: TGTGCCAGCAGCCAAGTGGGGGGGAGCTCCTATAATTCACCCCTCCACTTT.

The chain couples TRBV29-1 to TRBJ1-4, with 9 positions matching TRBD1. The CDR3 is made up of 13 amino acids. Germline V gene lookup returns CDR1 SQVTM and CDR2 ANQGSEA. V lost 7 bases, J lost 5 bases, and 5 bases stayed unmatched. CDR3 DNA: TGCAGCGCGACCGGGACAGGGAATGAAAAACTGTTTTTT. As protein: CSATGTGNEKLFF.

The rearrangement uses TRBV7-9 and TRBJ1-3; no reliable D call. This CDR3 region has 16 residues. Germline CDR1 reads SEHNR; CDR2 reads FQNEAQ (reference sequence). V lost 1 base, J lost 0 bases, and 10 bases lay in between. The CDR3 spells CASSLVSVFSGNTIYF. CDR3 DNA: TGTGCCAGCAGCTTAGTCTCGGTCTTCTCTGGAAACACCATATATTTT.

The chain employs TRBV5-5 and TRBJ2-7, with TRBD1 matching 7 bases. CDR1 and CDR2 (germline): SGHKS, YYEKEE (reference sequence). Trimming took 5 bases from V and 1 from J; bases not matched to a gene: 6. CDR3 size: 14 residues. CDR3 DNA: TGTGCCAGCAGGATAAGACAGGGTTCCTACGAGCAGTACTTC. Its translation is CASRIRQGSYEQYF.

CDR3 nucleotide sequence: TGTGCCAGCAGCGCCCGCCAAAGGGTAACTGAAAAACTGTTTTTT. Residues: CASSARQRVTEKLFF. The chain uses TRBV9 and TRBJ1-4, with unresolved D. The length of the CDR3 is 15 residues. With 3 bases removed from V and 7 bases from J, the gap between germline ends came to 16 bases. Germline CDR1 reads SGDLS; CDR2 reads YYNGEE.

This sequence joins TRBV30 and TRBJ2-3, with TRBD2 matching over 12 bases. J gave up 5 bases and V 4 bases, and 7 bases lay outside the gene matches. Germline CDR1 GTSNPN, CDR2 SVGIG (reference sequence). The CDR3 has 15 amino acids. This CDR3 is CAWNRLAGAEDTQYF. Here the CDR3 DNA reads TGTGCCTGGAATAGACTAGCGGGAGCGGAAGATACGCAGTATTTT.

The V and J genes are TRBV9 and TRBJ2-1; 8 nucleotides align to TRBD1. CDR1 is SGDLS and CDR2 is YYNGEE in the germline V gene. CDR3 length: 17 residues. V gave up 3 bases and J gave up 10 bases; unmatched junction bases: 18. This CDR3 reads CASSARAHRGLQGEQFF. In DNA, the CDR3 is TGTGCCAGCAGCGCGAGGGCCCACAGGGGGTTACAAGGAGAGCAGTTCTTC.

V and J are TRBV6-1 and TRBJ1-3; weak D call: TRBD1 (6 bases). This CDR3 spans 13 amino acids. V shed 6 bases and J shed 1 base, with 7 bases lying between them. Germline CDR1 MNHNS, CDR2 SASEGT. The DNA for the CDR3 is TGTGCCAGCAGACAGGGATCTGGAAACACCATATATTTT. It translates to CASRQGSGNTIYF.

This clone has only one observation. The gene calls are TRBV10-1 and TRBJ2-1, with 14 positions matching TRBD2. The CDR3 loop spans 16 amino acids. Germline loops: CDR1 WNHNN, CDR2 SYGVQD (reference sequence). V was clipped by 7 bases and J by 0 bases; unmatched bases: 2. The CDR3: CASTGTSGGSYNEQFF. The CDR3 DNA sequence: TGCGCCAGCACCGGGACTAGCGGGGGCTCCTACAATGAGCAGTTCTTC.

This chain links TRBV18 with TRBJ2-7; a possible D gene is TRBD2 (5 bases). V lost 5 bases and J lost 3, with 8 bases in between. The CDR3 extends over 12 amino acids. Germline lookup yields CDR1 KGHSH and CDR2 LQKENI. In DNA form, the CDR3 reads TGTGCCAGCTCATCGGGGATCTACGAGCAGTACTTC. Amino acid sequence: CASSSGIYEQYF.

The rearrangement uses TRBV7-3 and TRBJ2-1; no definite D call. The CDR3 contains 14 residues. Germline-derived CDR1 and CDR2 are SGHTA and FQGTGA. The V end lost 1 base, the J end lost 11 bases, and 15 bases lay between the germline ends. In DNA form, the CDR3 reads TGTGCCAGCAGCTTAAGCGGCCGCACAGAAAAGCAGTTCTTC. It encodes CASSLSGRTEKQFF.

CDR3 coding DNA: TGTGCCAGCAGTTTCGGGCCGGCTGAAGCTTTCTTT. This sequence encodes CASSFGPAEAFF. The chain has TRBV7-9 and TRBJ1-1, with D hard to call. The CDR3 has 12 amino acids. Germline CDR1 and CDR2: SEHNR and FQNEAQ (reference sequence). Trimming shortened V by 6 bases and J by 6 bases, and 11 bases separated the two germline ends. The whole variable domain, filled in from reference TRBV7-9 and TRBJ1-1, reads DTGVSQNPRHKITKRGQNVTFRCDPISEHNRLYWYRQTLGQGPEFLTYFQNEAQLEKSRLLSDRFSAERPKGSFSTLEIQRTEQGDSAMYLCASSFGPAEAFFGQGTRLTVV.

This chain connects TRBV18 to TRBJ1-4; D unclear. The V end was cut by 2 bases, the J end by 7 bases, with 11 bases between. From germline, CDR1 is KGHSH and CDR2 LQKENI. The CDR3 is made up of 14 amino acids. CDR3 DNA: TGTGCCAGCTCACCAGCGGGGTCCACTGAAAAACTGTTTTTT. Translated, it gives CASSPAGSTEKLFF.

The chain's CDR3 is CASRRASGRTDTQYF. CDR3 in DNA: TGTGCCAGCCGAAGGGCTAGCGGCCGCACAGATACGCAGTATTTT. V is TRBV6-5 and J is TRBJ2-3; TRBD2 agrees at 7 bases. Germline V lookup: CDR1 MNHEY, CDR2 SVGAGI. J lost 1 base, V lost 8 bases, and 9 bases had no gene match. CDR3 size: 15 residues.

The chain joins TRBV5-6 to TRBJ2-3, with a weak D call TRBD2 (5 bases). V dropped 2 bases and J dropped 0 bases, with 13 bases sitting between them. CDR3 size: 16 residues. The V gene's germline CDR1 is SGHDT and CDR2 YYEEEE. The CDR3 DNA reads TGTGCCAGCAGCTTTTCAGGTTTAGCGAGCACAGATACGCAGTATTTT. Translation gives CASSFSGLASTDTQYF.

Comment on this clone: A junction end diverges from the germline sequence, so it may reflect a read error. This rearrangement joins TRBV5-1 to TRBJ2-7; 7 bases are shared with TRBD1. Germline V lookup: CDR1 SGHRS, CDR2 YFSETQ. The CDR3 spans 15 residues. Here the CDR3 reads CASRLGTEYSYEQYF. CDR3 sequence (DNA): TGCGCCAGCAGATTGGGGACAGAATATTCCTACGAGCAGTACTTC.

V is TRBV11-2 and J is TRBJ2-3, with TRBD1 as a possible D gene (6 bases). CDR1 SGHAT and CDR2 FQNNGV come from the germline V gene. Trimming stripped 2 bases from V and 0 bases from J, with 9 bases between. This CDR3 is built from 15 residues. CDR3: CASSLRRGSTDTQYF. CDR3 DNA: TGTGCCAGCAGCTTAAGAAGGGGGAGCACAGATACGCAGTATTTT.

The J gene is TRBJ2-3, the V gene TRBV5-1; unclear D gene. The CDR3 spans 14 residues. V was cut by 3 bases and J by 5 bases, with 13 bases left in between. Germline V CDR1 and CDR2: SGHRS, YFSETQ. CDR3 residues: CASSSNSLQDTQYF. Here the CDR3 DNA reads TGCGCCAGCAGCTCTAATTCCCTCCAAGATACGCAGTATTTT.

The CDR3 region has the DNA TGTGCCAGCAGCTCAGCTCTCGGGGGATCCCACGAGCAGTACTTC. Translation gives CASSSALGGSHEQYF. The chain combines TRBV11-2 with TRBJ2-5; possible D gene TRBD2, 6 bases. The DNA end lines up better with TRBJ2-7; the J call may be wrong. From germline, CDR1 is SGHAT and CDR2 FQNNGV. CDR3 length: 15 amino acids.

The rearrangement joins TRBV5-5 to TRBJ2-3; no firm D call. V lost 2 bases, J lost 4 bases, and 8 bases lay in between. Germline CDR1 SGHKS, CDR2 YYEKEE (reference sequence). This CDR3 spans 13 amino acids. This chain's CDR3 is CASSFNGPDTQYF. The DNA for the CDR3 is TGTGCCAGCAGCTTTAACGGCCCAGATACGCAGTATTTT.

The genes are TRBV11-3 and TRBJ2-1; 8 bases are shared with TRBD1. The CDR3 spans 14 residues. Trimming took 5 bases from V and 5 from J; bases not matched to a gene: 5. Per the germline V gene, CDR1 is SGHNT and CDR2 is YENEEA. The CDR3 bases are TGTGCCAGCAGCAGGGACAGGTTGAACAATGAGCAGTTCTTC. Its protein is CASSRDRLNNEQFF. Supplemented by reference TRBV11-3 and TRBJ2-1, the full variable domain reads EAGVVQSPRYKIIEKKQPVAFWCNPISGHNTLYWYLQNLGQGPELLIRYENEEAVDDSQLPKDRFSAERLKGVDSTLKIQPAELGDSAVYLCASSRDRLNNEQFFGPGTRLTVL.

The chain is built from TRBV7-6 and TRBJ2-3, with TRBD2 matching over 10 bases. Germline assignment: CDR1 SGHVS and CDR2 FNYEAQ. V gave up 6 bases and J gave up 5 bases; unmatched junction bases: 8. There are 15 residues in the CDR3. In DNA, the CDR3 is TGTGCCAGCAGTTCCCTAGCGGGAGTAGGAGATACGCAGTATTTT. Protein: CASSSLAGVGDTQYF.

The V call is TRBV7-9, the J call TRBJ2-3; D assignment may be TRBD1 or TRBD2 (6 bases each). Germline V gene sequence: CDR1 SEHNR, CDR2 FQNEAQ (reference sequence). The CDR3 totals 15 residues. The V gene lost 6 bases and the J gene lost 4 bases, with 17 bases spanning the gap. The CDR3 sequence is CASSPLYGGSDTQYF. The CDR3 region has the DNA TGTGCCAGCAGTCCCCTCTACGGGGGCTCAGATACGCAGTATTTT.